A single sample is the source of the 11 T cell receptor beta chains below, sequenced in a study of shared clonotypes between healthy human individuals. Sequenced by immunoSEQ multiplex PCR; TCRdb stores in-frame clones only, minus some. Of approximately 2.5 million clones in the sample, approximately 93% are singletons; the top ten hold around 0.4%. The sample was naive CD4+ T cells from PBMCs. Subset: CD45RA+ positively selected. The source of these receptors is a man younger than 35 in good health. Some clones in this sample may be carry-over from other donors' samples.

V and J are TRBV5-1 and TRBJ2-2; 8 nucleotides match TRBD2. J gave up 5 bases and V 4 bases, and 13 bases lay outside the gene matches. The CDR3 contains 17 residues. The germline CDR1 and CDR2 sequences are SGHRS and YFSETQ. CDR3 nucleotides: TGCGCCAGCAGCCTCCCCCACATTAGCGGGAAGACCGGGGAGCTGTTTTTT. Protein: CASSLPHISGKTGELFF.

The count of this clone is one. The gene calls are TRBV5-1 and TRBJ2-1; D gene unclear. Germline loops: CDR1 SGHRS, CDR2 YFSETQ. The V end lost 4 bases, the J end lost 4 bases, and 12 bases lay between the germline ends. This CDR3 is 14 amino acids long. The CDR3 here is CASSESGPYNEQFF. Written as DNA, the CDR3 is TGCGCCAGCAGCGAATCCGGCCCTTACAATGAGCAGTTCTTC.

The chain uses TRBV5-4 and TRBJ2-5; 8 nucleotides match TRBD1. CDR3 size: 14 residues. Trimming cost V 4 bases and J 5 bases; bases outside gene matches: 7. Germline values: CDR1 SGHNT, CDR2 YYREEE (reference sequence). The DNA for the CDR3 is TGTGCCAGCAGCCCGGACAGGGCGGGGGAGACCCAGTACTTC. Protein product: CASSPDRAGETQYF.

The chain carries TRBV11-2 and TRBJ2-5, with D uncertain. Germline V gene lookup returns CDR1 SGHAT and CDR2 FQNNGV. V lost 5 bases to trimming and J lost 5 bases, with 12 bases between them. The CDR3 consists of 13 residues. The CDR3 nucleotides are TGTGCCAGCAGCCCCTATTCGTCCGAGACCCAGTACTTC. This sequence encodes CASSPYSSETQYF.

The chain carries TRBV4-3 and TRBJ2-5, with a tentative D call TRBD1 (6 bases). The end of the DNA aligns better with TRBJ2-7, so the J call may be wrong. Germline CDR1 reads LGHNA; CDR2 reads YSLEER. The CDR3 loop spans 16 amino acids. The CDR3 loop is CASSQDIGQTSYEQYF. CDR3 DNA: TGCGCCAGCAGCCAAGATATCGGACAGACCTCCTACGAGCAGTACTTC.

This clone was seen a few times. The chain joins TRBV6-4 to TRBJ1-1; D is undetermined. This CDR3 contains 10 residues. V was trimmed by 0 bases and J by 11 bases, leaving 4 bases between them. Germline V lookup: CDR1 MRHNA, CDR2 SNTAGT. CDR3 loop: CASSDSRAFF. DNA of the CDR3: TGTGCCAGCAGTGACTCGAGGGCTTTCTTT.

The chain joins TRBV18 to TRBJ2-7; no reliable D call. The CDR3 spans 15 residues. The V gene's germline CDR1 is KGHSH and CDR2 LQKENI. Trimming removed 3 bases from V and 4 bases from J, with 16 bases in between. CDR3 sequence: CASSPTAGRLYEQYF. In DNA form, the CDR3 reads TGTGCCAGCTCACCGACCGCCGGCCGGCTTTACGAGCAGTACTTC. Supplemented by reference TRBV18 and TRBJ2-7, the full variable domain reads NAGVMQNPRHLVRRRGQEARLRCSPMKGHSHVYWYRQLPEEGLKFMVYLQKENIIDESGMPKERFSAEFPKEGPSILRIQQVVRGDSAAYFCASSPTAGRLYEQYFGPGTRLTVT.

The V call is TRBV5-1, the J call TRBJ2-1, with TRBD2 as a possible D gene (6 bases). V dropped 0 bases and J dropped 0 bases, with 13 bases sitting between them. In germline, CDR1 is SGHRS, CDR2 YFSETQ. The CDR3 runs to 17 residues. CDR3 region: CASSLAILAVSYNEQFF. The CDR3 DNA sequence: TGCGCCAGCAGCTTGGCTATTTTAGCGGTCTCCTACAATGAGCAGTTCTTC.

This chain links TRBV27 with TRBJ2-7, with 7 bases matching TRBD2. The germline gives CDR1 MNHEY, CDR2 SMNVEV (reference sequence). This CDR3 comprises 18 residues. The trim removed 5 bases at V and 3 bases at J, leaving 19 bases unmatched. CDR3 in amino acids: CASSPSLGLRVAGYEQYF. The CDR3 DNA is TGTGCCAGCAGTCCGTCCCTCGGTCTGCGAGTAGCGGGCTACGAGCAGTACTTC.

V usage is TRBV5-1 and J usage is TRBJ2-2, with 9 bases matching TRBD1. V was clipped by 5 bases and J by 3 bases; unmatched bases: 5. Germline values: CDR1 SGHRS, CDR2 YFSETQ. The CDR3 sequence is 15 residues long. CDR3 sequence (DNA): TGCGCCAGCAGGGGACAGGGATCCGACACCGGGGAGCTGTTTTTT. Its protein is CASRGQGSDTGELFF.

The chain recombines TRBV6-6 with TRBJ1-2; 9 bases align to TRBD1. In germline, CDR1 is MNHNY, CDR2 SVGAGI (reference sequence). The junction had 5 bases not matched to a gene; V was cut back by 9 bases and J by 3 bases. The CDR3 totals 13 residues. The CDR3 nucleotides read TGTGCCAGTAGTGACAGGGGGGACTATGGCTACACCTTC. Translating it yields CASSDRGDYGYTF.